The T cell receptor beta chain described here comes from a study of cytomegalovirus exposure and HLA in healthy donors. Study as a whole: Membership in the Caucasian-associated ancestry cluster was found for 81% of roughly 360 genotyped donors. The study, taken as a whole, reports: TCR beta V segments were, for the most part, productive about 87% or about 30% of the time in an earlier analysis. According to a later analysis, most TCR beta chains associated with CMV appeared HLA-restricted.

With 0 bases clipped from V and 0 bases from J, the junction kept 4 bases outside the gene matches. The CDR3 covers 17 residues. Germline assignment: CDR1 LGHNA and CDR2 YSLEER. This clone was seen only once. The antigen is unknown. This PCR relied on a set of 60 Vbeta primers and 13 Jbeta primers. Repertoires were generated with immunoSEQ multiplex PCR, while TCRdb's copy carries only in-frame clones and drops some. The sample comprises around 100,000 clones, about 83% of which are singletons, and around 5.1% rests with the top ten. This clonotype was sampled from a female donor in good health and CMV-seropositive. The specimen sequenced was PBMCs. The chain uses TRBV4-3 and TRBJ1-4; 7 bases fit TRBD1. CDR3 in amino acids: CASSQDWGTATNEKLFF. The CDR3 DNA is TGCGCCAGCAGCCAAGATTGGGGGACAGCAACTAATGAAAAACTGTTTTTT.